Listed below are T cell receptor beta chains from one sample, sequenced in a study of blood T cell repertoires in COVID-19. The assay was immunoSEQ multiplex PCR, and TCRdb's table has in-frame clones only and misses some. Of more than 110,000 clones listed, about 89% are singletons. Material for sequencing was peripheral blood. These receptors all come from a man aged 60 to 69 with active or convalescent COVID-19. Both conserved end residues are part of each CDR3. Each record gives: J gene, V gene, D gene, clone size, CDR3 DNA, CDR3 protein. A D gene is named only where the DNA matches it firmly. Rows give clone size only sometimes, using once, few, many, or a class for an expanded clone.

>TRBJ2-7|TRBV3-1/TRBV3-2|TRBD1|.
TGTGCCAGCAGCCAAGAAGGGACAGGGCGAGGAAGTTGGGCATACGAGCAGTACTTC
CASSQEGTGRGSWAYEQYF
>TRBJ2-5|TRBV2|TRBD1|.
TGTGCCAGCAGTCGGGACAGGGGGCGTGAGACCCAGTACTTC
CASSRDRGRETQYF
>TRBJ1-1|TRBV19|TRBD1|.
TGTGCCAGTAGTCCCCCCGGGACAGGGTTCAACACTGAAGCTTTCTTT
CASSPPGTGFNTEAFF
>TRBJ2-5|TRBV4-2|.|.
TGTGCCAGCAGCCCTTCGGGGTCTAGCACGGAGACCCAGTACTTC
CASSPSGSSTETQYF
>TRBJ1-1|TRBV28|.|.
TGTGCCAGCAGTTTGGCACCGAACACTGAAGCTTTCTTT
CASSLAPNTEAFF
>TRBJ2-5|TRBV24-1|TRBD2|.
TGTGCCACCATCTCTGGGCGGGGGGAGACCCAGTACTTC
CATISGRGETQYF
>TRBJ2-1|TRBV9|TRBD2|.
TGTGCCAGCAGCCCACAGCTAGCGGGCTCCTACAATGAGCAGTTCTTC
CASSPQLAGSYNEQFF
>TRBJ2-3|TRBV2|.|.
TGTGCCAGCAGTGCCTACACAGATACGCAGTATTTT
CASSAYTDTQYF
>TRBJ2-2|TRBV30|TRBD1|.
TGTGCCTGTTCGGGACAGTCAACCGGGGAGCTGTTTTTT
CACSGQSTGELFF
>TRBJ1-2|TRBV7-8|.|.
TGTGCCAGCAGCCCAGGGCTGAACTATGGCTACACCTTC
CASSPGLNYGYTF
>TRBJ2-1|TRBV11-2|.|.
TGTGCCAGCAGCCGCAACAGGGCTGGCAATGAGCAGTTCTTC
CASSRNRAGNEQFF
>TRBJ2-7|TRBV29-1|TRBD1|.
TGCAGCGTGGCGACAGGGCGGACTTCCGAGCAGTACTTC
CSVATGRTSEQYF
>TRBJ2-3|TRBV19|TRBD1|.
TGTGCCAGTAGTACCTTGGGGGGACAGGGCACAGATACGCAGTATTTT
CASSTLGGQGTDTQYF
>TRBJ1-6|TRBV30|.|.
TGTGCCTGGAGTGTACCTTGGGGGGGTAATTCACCCCTCCACTTT
CAWSVPWGGNSPLHF
>TRBJ2-7|TRBV12-3/TRBV12-4|.|.
TGTGCCAGCAGTTTAGACGGGGACGAGCAGTACTTC
CASSLDGDEQYF
>TRBJ2-4|TRBV7-9|.|.
TGTGCCAGCAGCCCCCAGGACATTACCTTAGCCAAAAACATTCAGTACTTC
CASSPQDITLAKNIQYF
>TRBJ1-1|TRBV6-2/TRBV6-3|.|once
TGTGCCAGCAGTTACGAGGGCGCCAGGAGCACTGAAGCTTTCTTT
CASSYEGARSTEAFF
>TRBJ1-4|TRBV5-6|.|.
TGTGCCAGCAGCCCCCACGACAGGCCGGAAAAACTGTTTTTT
CASSPHDRPEKLFF
>TRBJ2-2|TRBV4-2|TRBD2|.
TGTGCCAGCAGCCAAGCGGGCGGGGGGAACACCGGGGAGCTGTTTTTT
CASSQAGGGNTGELFF
>TRBJ1-2|TRBV5-4|.|.
TGTGCCAGCAGCCTAGACGACCGCGGCTACACCTTC
CASSLDDRGYTF
>TRBJ1-3|TRBV6-5|.|.
TGTGCCAGCAGTTACTCCCGGGGGGCCACTGGAAACACCATATATTTT
CASSYSRGATGNTIYF
>TRBJ1-6|TRBV3-1/TRBV3-2|.|.
TGTGCCAGCAGCCAACAGTTGAATTCACCCCTCCACTTT
CASSQQLNSPLHF
>TRBJ2-1|TRBV7-8|TRBD2|many
TGTGCCAGCAGGCTAGCGGGAGTGAGGAATGAGCAGTTCTTC
CASRLAGVRNEQFF
>TRBJ2-7|TRBV6-5|TRBD2|.
TGTGCCAGCACCACGGGGGGCTCCTACGAGCAGTACTTC
CASTTGGSYEQYF
>TRBJ2-7|TRBV9|TRBD1|.
TGTGCCAGCAGCGTAGGACAGGGAGTCTACGAGCAGTACTTC
CASSVGQGVYEQYF
>TRBJ1-5|TRBV7-8|.|.
TGTGCCAGCAGCTTAGTGTCGACACCCAATCAGCCCCAGCATTTT
CASSLVSTPNQPQHF
>TRBJ2-3|TRBV2|TRBD2|.
TGTGCCAGCAGTGGCGGACTAGCGGTAGATACGCAGTATTTT
CASSGGLAVDTQYF
>TRBJ2-7|TRBV19|TRBD2|.
TGTGCCAGTAGTACCCTAGCGGGAGGACACTACGAGCAGTACTTC
CASSTLAGGHYEQYF
>TRBJ2-1|TRBV5-1|TRBD2|.
TGCGCCAGCAGCTTGGAATTAGCGGGGCACAATGAGCAGTTCTTC
CASSLELAGHNEQFF
>TRBJ1-5|TRBV19|TRBD1|.
TGTGCCAGTAGTACCCCCAATCCGGGACAGGGGGGTATGTATAGCAATCAGCCCCAGCATTTT
CASSTPNPGQGGMYSNQPQHF
>TRBJ1-3|TRBV5-1|TRBD1|.
TGCGCCAGCAGCTTACAGGGGGTTACGGGAAACACCATATATTTT
CASSLQGVTGNTIYF
>TRBJ1-6|TRBV28|TRBD1|once
TGTGCCAGCAGGTCCGGACAGGGGGGTCCCCTCCACTTT
CASRSGQGGPLHF
>TRBJ2-5|TRBV20-1|.|.
TGCAGTGCCGTGACCGGGGAGACCCAGTACTTC
CSAVTGETQYF
>TRBJ2-7|TRBV2|TRBD2|.
TGTGCCAGCACCCCGGGAACGACTAGCGGGGACTCCTACGAGCAGTACTTC
CASTPGTTSGDSYEQYF
>TRBJ1-2|TRBV5-8|TRBD1|few
TGTGCCAGCGCACAGGGGATTAACTATGGCTACACCTTC
CASAQGINYGYTF
>TRBJ2-2|TRBV19|TRBD2|.
TGTGCCAGTACTCAGACTAGCGGTTACACCGGGGAGCTGTTTTTT
CASTQTSGYTGELFF
>TRBJ1-5|TRBV7-6|TRBD1|once
TGTGCCAGCAGCCACGACAGGGGTAGCAATCAGCCCCAGCATTTT
CASSHDRGSNQPQHF
>TRBJ1-2|TRBV30|TRBD1|.
TGTGCCTGGAGTGTACGAGGGATTCGACAGGGGAACTATGGCTACACCTTC
CAWSVRGIRQGNYGYTF
>TRBJ2-6|TRBV14|.|.
TGTGCCACATCACAATCTGGGGCCAACGTCCTGACTTTC
CATSQSGANVLTF
>TRBJ1-1|TRBV2|TRBD1|.
TGTGCCAGCAGTGAAAACAGGGGGCGCGTAGCTTTCTTT
CASSENRGRVAFF
>TRBJ2-1|TRBV7-2|.|.
TGTGCCAGCAGCCCAGGGTATGCAAAGTTCTTC
CASSPGYAKFF
>TRBJ2-7|TRBV20-1|.|.
TGCAGTGCTAGTGGTGGGAGTGAGCAGTACTTC
CSASGGSEQYF
>TRBJ1-1|TRBV28|.|once
TGTGCCAGCAGGGCCCCGAACACTGAAGCTTTCTTT
CASRAPNTEAFF
>TRBJ1-5|TRBV15|TRBD1|.
TGTGCCACCAGCCCGACAGGGTCAGGGCAGCCCCAGCATTTT
CATSPTGSGQPQHF
>TRBJ2-7|TRBV10-2|TRBD1|.
TGCGCCAGCAGTAAACGACAGGGGAACGAGCAGTACTTC
CASSKRQGNEQYF
>TRBJ2-1|TRBV4-1|.|.
TGCGCCAGCAGCCTCCCCCTACAGGGCTCCTACAATGAGCAGTTCTTC
CASSLPLQGSYNEQFF
>TRBJ2-7|TRBV11-2|.|.
TGTGCCAGCAGCTTAGATCTCACGGTGGCGGGGACCTACGAGCAGTACTTC
CASSLDLTVAGTYEQYF
>TRBJ2-3|TRBV28|TRBD1|.
TGTGCCAGCAGTTCACCTCCGGGACAGGGGCCCACAGATACGCAGTATTTT
CASSSPPGQGPTDTQYF
>TRBJ2-3|TRBV6-5|TRBD2|once
TGTGCCAGCAGTCGCGGGAGAGACACAGATACGCAGTATTTT
CASSRGRDTDTQYF
>TRBJ2-3|TRBV7-5|.|.
TGTGTCAGAAGCCCACTACGGTCGTCTCGGACTAGCGATACGCAGTATTTT
CVRSPLRSSRTSDTQYF
>TRBJ1-5|TRBV4-3|.|.
TGCGCCAGCAGCCAAGACAGGGTCCAAGAGTCCCAGCATTTT
CASSQDRVQESQHF
>TRBJ2-7|TRBV5-5|.|.
TGTGCCAGCAGCCTGGGATCCGGGACAAAGGACTACTTC
CASSLGSGTKDYF
>TRBJ2-7|TRBV20-1|.|.
TGCAGTGCTAGTAGGGGGGGGCTAACGAGCGAGCAGTACTTC
CSASRGGLTSEQYF
>TRBJ2-2|TRBV28|TRBD2|.
TGTGCCAGCACGAGGGCGGGAGGGATGAACACCGGGGAGCTGTTTTTT
CASTRAGGMNTGELFF